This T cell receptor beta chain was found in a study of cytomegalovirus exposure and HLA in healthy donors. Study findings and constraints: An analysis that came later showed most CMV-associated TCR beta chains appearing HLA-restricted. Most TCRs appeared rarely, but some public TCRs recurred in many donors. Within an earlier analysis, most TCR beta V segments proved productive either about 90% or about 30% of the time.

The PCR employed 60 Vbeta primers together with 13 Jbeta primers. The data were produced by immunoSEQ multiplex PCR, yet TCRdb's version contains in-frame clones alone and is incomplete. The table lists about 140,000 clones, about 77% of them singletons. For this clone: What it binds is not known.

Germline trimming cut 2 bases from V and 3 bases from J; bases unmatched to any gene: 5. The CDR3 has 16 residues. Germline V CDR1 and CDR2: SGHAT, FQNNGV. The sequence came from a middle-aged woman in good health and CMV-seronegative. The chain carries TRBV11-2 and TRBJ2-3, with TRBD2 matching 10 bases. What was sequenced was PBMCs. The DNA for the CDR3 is TGTGCCAGCAGCTTAAATCAGCGGGGGGGAACAGATACGCAGTATTTT. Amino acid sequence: CASSLNQRGGTDTQYF.